The 18 T cell receptor beta chains presented below share a single source sample, sequenced in a study of sequential checkpoint blockade in melanoma. The assay was immunoSEQ multiplex PCR, and TCRdb's table has in-frame clones only and misses some. The sample yields roughly 16,000 clones, 80% seen once. Treatment here: randomized to nivolumab then ipilimumab (arm A) or the reverse (arm B). The source was CD8+ T cells sorted from blood (inferred from file names), collected from a patient given nivolumab and ipilimumab in sequence. All receptors derive from a human donor with melanoma.

This clone was counted between two and nine times. The chain is built from TRBV7-2 and TRBJ1-3; D not certain. The CDR3 extends over 14 amino acids. Germline V gene lookup returns CDR1 SGHTA and CDR2 FQGNSA. V lost 6 bases and J 1 base, leaving 10 bases between the germline ends. The CDR3 DNA sequence: TGTGCCAGCAGTTACAGTGCGTCTGGAAACACCATATATTTT. Translating gives CASSYSASGNTIYF.

V gene TRBV6-5 combines with J gene TRBJ2-7, with 13 bases identical to TRBD2. CDR3 size: 15 residues. V shed 2 bases and J 5 bases; nucleotides not matched to a gene: 3. Germline V gene data show CDR1 as MNHEY and CDR2 as SVGAGI. The CDR3 here is CASSYRLAGGHEQYF. The CDR3 DNA sequence: TGTGCCAGCAGTTACCGACTAGCGGGGGGCCACGAGCAGTACTTC.

Here the CDR3 DNA reads TGTGCCAGCAGCTTGGAGGGGCGAGACTACGAGCAGTACTTC. This translates into CASSLEGRDYEQYF. V is TRBV13 and J is TRBJ2-7, with a tentative D call TRBD2 (6 bases). V was trimmed by 3 bases and J by 3 bases, leaving 12 bases between them. The CDR3 runs to 14 residues. Looked up from germline, CDR1 is PRHDT and CDR2 is FYEKMQ (reference sequence).

The chain couples TRBV6-5 to TRBJ2-7; no clear D. V was trimmed by 0 bases and J by 2 bases, leaving 8 bases between them. Germline CDR1 reads MNHEY; CDR2 reads SVGAGI. This CDR3 has 14 residues. The CDR3 protein is CASSYSSQAYEQYF. The CDR3 region has the DNA TGTGCCAGCAGTTACTCCTCCCAGGCCTACGAGCAGTACTTC.

The chain links TRBV5-5 to TRBJ1-6; maybe TRBD1 (6 bases). The CDR3 runs to 15 residues. Trimming took off 0 bases at V and 6 bases at J, with 10 bases between the two ends. Germline values: CDR1 SGHKS, CDR2 YYEKEE (reference sequence). The CDR3 region is CASSLVGTSNSPLHF. The CDR3 DNA is TGTGCCAGCAGCTTGGTGGGGACAAGTAATTCACCCCTCCACTTT. The entire variable domain, with the rest obtained from reference TRBV5-5 and TRBJ1-6, is as follows: DAGVTQSPTHLIKTRGQQVTLRCSPISGHKSVSWYQQVLGQGPQFIFQYYEKEERGRGNFPDRFSARQFPNYSSELNVNALLLGDSALYLCASSLVGTSNSPLHFGNGTRLTVT.

The chain combines TRBV29-1 with TRBJ1-2; D is unclear. Germline lookup yields CDR1 SQVTM and CDR2 ANQGSEA. The CDR3 is made up of 14 amino acids. Trimming took 0 bases from V and 2 from J, leaving 10 bases between them. For the CDR3, the DNA is TGCAGCGTTGAAGATTTAGCAGAGAACTATGGCTACACCTTC. Translating it yields CSVEDLAENYGYTF.

The chain uses TRBV27 and TRBJ2-7, with TRBD2 as a possible D gene (5 bases). CDR1 is MNHEY, CDR2 SMNVEV, per germline (reference sequence). The germline V and J ends were trimmed by 0 bases and 0 bases, with 6 bases remaining between them. The CDR3 extends over 14 amino acids. The CDR3 nucleotides are TGTGCCAGCAGTTTATCGAGCGGCTCCTACGAGCAGTACTTC. This sequence encodes CASSLSSGSYEQYF.

The chain links TRBV4-3 to TRBJ1-3; D is unclear. The CDR3 extends over 17 amino acids. Germline V gene sequence: CDR1 LGHNA, CDR2 YSLEER. Between the trimmed V and J ends, which lost 0 bases and 0 bases, there was a span of 12 bases. For the CDR3, the DNA is TGCGCCAGCAGCCAAGAGGGCATGTCGAGCTCTGGAAACACCATATATTTT. The encoded protein is CASSQEGMSSSGNTIYF.

This clone was recorded a few times. In DNA form, the CDR3 reads TGTGCCAGCAGTGAATGGGGCAGGATGGCTGAAGATACGCAGTATTTT. Translated, it gives CASSEWGRMAEDTQYF. The chain joins TRBV2 to TRBJ2-3; maybe TRBD1 (5 bases). This CDR3 region has 16 residues. The V end lost 2 bases, the J end lost 5 bases, and 17 bases lay between the germline ends. The germline CDR1 and CDR2 sequences are SNHLY and FYNNEI. Full variable domain (remainder filled in from reference TRBV2 and TRBJ2-3): EPEVTQTPSHQVTQMGQEVILRCVPISNHLYFYWYRQILGQKVEFLVSFYNNEISEKSEIFDDQFSVERPDGSNFTLKIRSTKLEDSAMYFCASSEWGRMAEDTQYFGPGTRLTVL.

This chain joins TRBV7-6 and TRBJ2-7; 11 positions match TRBD1. Unmatched junction bases numbered 6, after V lost 5 bases and J lost 0 bases. Germline V gene data show CDR1 as SGHVS and CDR2 as FNYEAQ. CDR3 size: 16 residues. As DNA, the CDR3 is TGTGCCAGCAGCCCCGGACAGGGGGCGAGCTCCTACGAGCAGTACTTC. Amino acids: CASSPGQGASSYEQYF.

V and J are TRBV30 and TRBJ1-2; no firm D call. Per germline, CDR1 GTSNPN and CDR2 SVGIG (reference sequence). V was clipped by 1 base and J by 7 bases, with 7 bases between them. CDR3 length equals 11 residues. The CDR3 region is CAWSGGIGYTF. The CDR3 DNA follows: TGTGCCTGGAGTGGAGGGATTGGCTACACCTTC.

The chain combines TRBV19 with TRBJ1-1; 8 bases agree with TRBD1. The CDR3 spans 17 residues. Germline V gene data show CDR1 as LNHDA and CDR2 as SQIVND (reference sequence). V lost 1 base and J lost 0; bases outside the gene matches: 7. The CDR3: CASSIVTGGGMNTEAFF. In DNA, the CDR3 is TGTGCCAGTAGTATAGTAACAGGGGGAGGAATGAACACTGAAGCTTTCTTT.

A single count supports this clone. The chain is built from TRBV6-1 and TRBJ2-5, with 8 bases matching TRBD2. The junction had 12 bases not matched to a gene; V was cut back by 7 bases and J by 5 bases. The CDR3 length is 15 residues. Per germline, CDR1 MNHNS and CDR2 SASEGT. The CDR3 region is CASTLGAGEVETQYF. DNA of the CDR3: TGTGCCAGCACCCTGGGAGCGGGAGAGGTGGAGACCCAGTACTTC.

This clone was observed once. This rearrangement joins TRBV7-8 to TRBJ1-1, with unresolved D. Germline loops: CDR1 SGHVS, CDR2 FQNEAQ. The CDR3 spans 15 residues. V lost 1 base and J 4 bases, leaving 13 bases between the germline ends. The CDR3 DNA reads as TGTGCCAGCAGCTTAGAGGCGGAAATGGGCACTGAAGCTTTCTTT. This encodes CASSLEAEMGTEAFF.

This clone was counted between two and nine times. The rearrangement uses TRBV7-6 and TRBJ1-5, with TRBD1 matching 9 bases. The germline gives CDR1 SGHVS, CDR2 FNYEAQ. This CDR3 has 17 residues. V shed 3 bases, J shed 5 bases, and the junction held 11 bases outside the gene matches. This CDR3 reads CASSLLHLGQGYQPQHF. CDR3 bases: TGTGCCAGCAGCTTGCTCCACCTTGGACAGGGGTATCAGCCCCAGCATTTT.

V and J are TRBV6-6 and TRBJ2-7; 7 bases map to TRBD1. V trimming: 2 bases; J trimming: 0 bases; junction bases outside the gene matches: 7. The CDR3 contains 16 residues. Looked up from germline, CDR1 is MNHNY and CDR2 is SVGAGI (reference sequence). The CDR3 DNA is TGTGCCAGCAGTTACCCGCCGGGACAGATCTCCTACGAGCAGTACTTC. Translation gives CASSYPPGQISYEQYF.

This clone was seen a handful of times. The V gene is TRBV4-3, the J gene TRBJ1-1, with D possibly being TRBD1 (6 bases). CDR3 length: 16 residues. The V end lost 4 bases, the J end lost 2 bases, and 17 bases lay between the germline ends. Germline V gene sequence: CDR1 LGHNA, CDR2 YSLEER. In DNA form, the CDR3 reads TGCGCCAGCAGCCTAGGGCTAAAGGACAGTAACACTGAAGCTTTCTTT. Amino acids: CASSLGLKDSNTEAFF.

The chain has TRBV19 and TRBJ1-1, with 9 bases aligning to TRBD1. The CDR3 spans 17 residues. CDR1 and CDR2 (germline): LNHDA, SQIVND (reference sequence). V lost 8 bases, J lost 1 base, and 14 bases stayed unmatched. The CDR3 reads CASENRDRVPGNTEAFF. Written as DNA, the CDR3 is TGTGCCAGTGAAAACCGGGACAGGGTGCCGGGGAACACTGAAGCTTTCTTT.